These 5 T cell receptor beta chains came from one sample sequenced in a study of T cell clonality in common variable immunodeficiency. Clones were sequenced by immunoSEQ multiplex PCR, and TCRdb holds only the in-frame ones, with some missing. Recorded here are approximately 44,000 clones, with no singletons, and the ten leading clones hold under 11%. The specimen sequenced was peripheral blood mononuclear cells. The receptors stem from a person between 18 and 69 years old in good health.

This clone was detected many times. The read terminates 3 residues before the CDR3 end, so the remaining end is supplied by the germline J gene. The gene calls are TRBV11-2 and TRBJ1-1; D is ambiguous. CDR1 SGHAT and CDR2 FQNNGV come from the germline V gene. This CDR3 spans 13 amino acids. Deletions cut 6 bases from V and 1 base from J, with 9 bases between. CDR3 protein: CASSPVPNTEAFF. CDR3 DNA (partial): TGTGCCAGCAGTCCGGTCCCGAACACTGAA. The full variable domain, rest sourced from reference TRBV11-2 and TRBJ1-1, is EAGVAQSPRYKIIEKRQSVAFWCNPISGHATLYWYQQILGQGPKLLIQFQNNGVVDDSQLPKDRFSAERLKGVDSTLKIQPAKLEDSAVYLCASSPVPNTEAFFGQGTRLTVV.

This clone appeared many times. The covered CDR3 bases are TGCGCCAGCAGTGATACGGCGGGAGGGCCCGGTGACGGGGAG. This encodes CASSDTAGGPGDGE. The whole CDR3 reads CASSDTAGGPGDGELFF. J is TRBJ2-2 and V is TRBV10-1; 9 bases agree with TRBD2. The sequence runs out 3 residues before the end of the CDR3; the remainder is reconstructed from the germline J gene. CDR3 length equals 17 residues. Trimming took 3 bases from V and 7 from J; bases not matched to a gene: 12. In germline, CDR1 is WNHNN, CDR2 SYGVQD (reference sequence).

This clone has at least ten counts. The read ends 3 residues before the CDR3 terminus; that terminus is restored from the germline J gene. The chain combines TRBV13 with TRBJ1-2, with TRBD1 matching 7 bases. The germline V gene has CDR1 PRHDT and CDR2 FYEKMQ (reference sequence). The CDR3 consists of 14 residues. Germline trimming cut 5 bases from V and 0 bases from J; bases unmatched to any gene: 3. The CDR3: CASSGQASNYGYTF. Incomplete CDR3 DNA: TGTGCCAGCAGCGGACAGGCTTCTAACTATGGC.

This clone was observed a few times. The CDR3 extends 3 residues past the end of the read, so its final part is completed from the germline J gene. The chain is built from TRBV5-1 and TRBJ2-5, with 15 nucleotides matching TRBD2. CDR3 length: 17 residues. The germline V gene has CDR1 SGHRS and CDR2 YFSETQ. The J segment lost 5 bases and the V segment lost 6 bases, leaving 11 bases of the junction unmatched. The CDR3 loop is CASNSGLAGGTGETQYF. CDR3 DNA (partial): TGCGCCAGCAACTCGGGACTAGCGGGGGGCACTGGGGAGACC.

Concerning this clone itself: The read ends 3 residues shy of where the CDR3 ends; the end is completed using the germline J gene. J is TRBJ2-7 and V is TRBV5-1; TRBD1 matches 11 bases. The germline V gene encodes CDR1 SGHRS and CDR2 YFSETQ. CDR3 size: 16 residues. The junction had 10 bases not matched to a gene; V was cut back by 2 bases and J by 6 bases. The CDR3 bases that were read are TGCGCCAGCAGCTTAAAACCGGGACAGGGGGTTGGCGAG. Translation: CASSLKPGQGVGE. The whole CDR3 is CASSLKPGQGVGEQYF.